Listed below are T cell receptor beta chains from one sample, sequenced in a study of molecular identifiers for immune sequencing clone quantification. MiXCR was run by TCRdb on the PCR reads, yielding one entry per CDR3 protein. The sample lists some 320,000 distinct CDR3 sequences; roughly a quarter were seen once. The sequenced material came from naive CD8+ T cells from blood, with Jurkat cell RNA spiked in. The source of these receptors is a human donor in good health. Some libraries in this study had Jurkat cell RNA spiked in. Each CDR3 is given without its conserved first and last residue. D genes are given only for firm matches.

d_call v_call cdr3_aa
TRBD2 TRBV7-6 ASSLASGSVDEQF
TRBD1 TRBV6-5 ARSRRDSRNPDEKLF
NA TRBV2 ASTKAGTTSTDTQY
NA TRBV5-6 ASSLRSSENTDTQY
NA TRBV6-6 AIHQVTGELF
NA TRBV13 ASSFGGSTDTQY
TRBD1 TRBV7-9 ASSSQTGGEQY
NA TRBV2 ASIGRKADTQY
TRBD2 TRBV12-3/TRBV12-4 ASSLPGTSGGPSTDTQY
TRBD1 TRBV7-2 ASSQYGTGETQY
TRBD1 TRBV5-4 ASSVTGTDYEQY
NA TRBV3-1 ASSQGRSTDTQY
NA TRBV5-1 AGSLDGVRF
NA TRBV6-5 ASSYSGLDQPQH
NA TRBV6-1 ASSEARVPNTEAF
NA TRBV11-3 ASSLTASYEQY
NA TRBV9 ASSEIDGELF
TRBD1 TRBV5-4 ASSLEGAYTEAF
NA TRBV29-1 SVELVGEQY
TRBD1 TRBV6-2/TRBV6-3 ASSYRQGPFVNQPQH
TRBD1 TRBV9 ASSITGVRGANVLT
TRBD1 TRBV11-3 ASSETGGYEQY
TRBD2 TRBV7-2 ASSPLAVITDTQF